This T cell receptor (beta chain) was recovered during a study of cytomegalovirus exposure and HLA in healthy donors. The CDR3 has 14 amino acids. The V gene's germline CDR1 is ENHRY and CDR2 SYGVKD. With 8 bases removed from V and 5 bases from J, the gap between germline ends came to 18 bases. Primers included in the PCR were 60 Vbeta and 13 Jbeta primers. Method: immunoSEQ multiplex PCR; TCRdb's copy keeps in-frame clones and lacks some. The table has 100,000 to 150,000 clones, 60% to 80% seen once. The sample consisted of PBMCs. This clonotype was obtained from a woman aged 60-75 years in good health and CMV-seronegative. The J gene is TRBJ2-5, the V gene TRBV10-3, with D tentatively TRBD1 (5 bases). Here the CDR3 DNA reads TGTGCCATCGGGGCTCTACTGGGCGCGGAGACCCAGTACTTC. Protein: CAIGALLGAETQYF.